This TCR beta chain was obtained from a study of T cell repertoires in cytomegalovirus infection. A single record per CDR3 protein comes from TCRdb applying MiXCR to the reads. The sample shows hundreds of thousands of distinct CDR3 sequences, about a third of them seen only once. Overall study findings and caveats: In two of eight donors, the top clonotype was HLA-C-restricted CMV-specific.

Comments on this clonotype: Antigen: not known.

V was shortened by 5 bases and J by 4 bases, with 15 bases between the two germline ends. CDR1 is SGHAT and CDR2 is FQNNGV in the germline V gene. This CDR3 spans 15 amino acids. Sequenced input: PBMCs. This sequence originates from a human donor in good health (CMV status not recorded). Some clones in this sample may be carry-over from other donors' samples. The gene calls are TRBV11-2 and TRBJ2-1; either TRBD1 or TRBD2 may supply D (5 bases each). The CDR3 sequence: CASSPTSGAYNEQFF. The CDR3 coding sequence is TGTGCCAGCAGCCCCACCTCCGGGGCATACAATGAGCAGTTCTTC.